One sample yielded the 29 T cell receptor beta chains listed below, sequenced in a study of blood T cells in healthy people across ages. Then a second PCR, running about 7 to 11 cycles, was carried out with a sample-barcoded 5' primer and a J-beta primer mix. TCRdb ran MiXCR on the 5' RACE reads and lists one entry per CDR3 protein. The profile shows 750,000 to 850,000 distinct CDR3 sequences, around 25% of them singletons. This same sample was also part of a study on T cells of mothers and their children.

The source material was blood. All receptors come from a boy aged 10-17 years in good health.

CDR3 DNA sequence: TGTGCCAGCAGCCCATCGGGGTTTAGCACTGAAGCTTTCTTT. This translates into CASSPSGFSTEAFF. The chain couples TRBV7-2 to TRBJ1-1; D gene uncertain. V lost 5 bases and J lost 4, with 14 bases in between. Germline values: CDR1 SGHTA, CDR2 FQGNSA. The CDR3 is 14 amino acids.

The chain has TRBV12-3 or TRBV12-4 and TRBJ2-3; D is unresolved. The CDR3 contains 15 residues. V was cut by 6 bases and J by 0 bases, with 13 bases left in between. The CDR3 spells CASSQTAISTDTQYF. CDR3 bases: TGTGCCAGCAGCCAAACGGCGATTAGCACAGATACGCAGTATTTT.

The rearrangement uses TRBV20-1 and TRBJ2-7; D perhaps matches TRBD1 (6 bases). Germline V lookup: CDR1 DFQATT, CDR2 SNEGSKA (reference sequence). Trimming removed 6 bases from V and 0 bases from J, with 9 bases in between. This CDR3 spans 12 amino acids. Written as DNA, the CDR3 is TGCAGTGCCAACAGGGACTCCTACGAGCAGTACTTC. Translated, it gives CSANRDSYEQYF.

This chain connects TRBV28 to TRBJ1-5; 7 bases agree with TRBD1. This CDR3 is built from 16 residues. Trimming took 7 bases from V and 0 from J; bases not matched to a gene: 9. Germline loops: CDR1 MDHEN, CDR2 SYDVKM. CDR3 in amino acids: CASKAPDRTSNQPQHF. The CDR3 DNA is TGTGCCAGCAAGGCGCCGGACAGGACTAGCAATCAGCCCCAGCATTTT.

The genes are TRBV29-1 and TRBJ2-4; the D is unclear. Germline loops: CDR1 SQVTM, CDR2 ANQGSEA. The length of the CDR3 is 13 residues. Trimming took off 5 bases at V and 0 bases at J, with 8 bases between the two ends. The CDR3 nucleotides read TGCAGCGTTCGCTTAATAGCCAAAAACATTCAGTACTTC. This sequence encodes CSVRLIAKNIQYF.

This sequence joins TRBV4-1 and TRBJ2-7; 12 positions agree with TRBD2. CDR1 is MGHRA and CDR2 is YSYEKL in the germline V gene. There are 15 residues in the CDR3. Trimming cost V 4 bases and J 6 bases; bases outside gene matches: 7. Here the CDR3 reads CASSRRLAGDLEQYF. The DNA for the CDR3 is TGCGCCAGCAGCCGCAGACTAGCGGGAGACCTCGAGCAGTACTTC.

The chain joins TRBV27 to TRBJ2-2, with 9 bases that match TRBD1. CDR3 size: 13 residues. J was trimmed by 6 bases and V by 5 bases; bases with no gene match: 1. Germline V gene sequence: CDR1 MNHEY, CDR2 SMNVEV (reference sequence). The DNA of the CDR3 is TGTGCCAGCAGTCGGGACAGGGCCGGGGAGCTGTTTTTT. The encoded protein is CASSRDRAGELFF.

The DNA of the CDR3 is TGCAGCGTTGAAGAGGGGGGAGCTGGCTACACCTTC. Protein sequence: CSVEEGGAGYTF. The V and J genes are TRBV29-1 and TRBJ1-2, with D possibly matching TRBD1 (5 bases). The CDR3 length is 12 residues. Germline assignment: CDR1 SQVTM and CDR2 ANQGSEA. V was shortened by 0 bases and J by 7 bases, with 9 bases between the two germline ends. Filled out from reference TRBV29-1 and TRBJ1-2, the complete variable domain reads SAVISQKPSRDICQRGTSLTIQCQVDSQVTMMFWYRQQPGQSLTLIATANQGSEATYESGFVIDKFPISRPNLTFSTLTVSNMSPEDSSIYLCSVEEGGAGYTFGSGTRLTVV.

Only a few counts were recorded for this clonotype. This chain joins TRBV5-1 and TRBJ2-5; tentatively, D is TRBD2 (6 bases). Germline lookup yields CDR1 SGHRS and CDR2 YFSETQ. V lost 2 bases and J lost 5, with 13 bases in between. The CDR3 contains 14 residues. This CDR3 reads CASSFLANWETQYF. CDR3 in DNA: TGCGCCAGCAGCTTCCTAGCGAATTGGGAGACCCAGTACTTC.

This clonotype turned up a few times. V and J are TRBV14 and TRBJ2-5; D remains ambiguous. The CDR3 spans 12 residues. Trimming took 1 base from V and 4 from J, leaving 4 bases between them. From germline, CDR1 is SGHDN and CDR2 FVKESK. The CDR3 loop is CASSQVTETQYF. For the CDR3, the DNA is TGTGCCAGCAGCCAAGTTACAGAGACCCAGTACTTC. Combining the CDR3 with reference TRBV14 and TRBJ2-5 gives the whole variable domain EAGVTQFPSHSVIEKGQTVTLRCDPISGHDNLYWYRRVMGKEIKFLLHFVKESKQDESGMPNNRFLAERTGGTYSTLKVQPAELEDSGVYFCASSQVTETQYFGPGTRLLVL.

This clonotype occurred a few times. The chain has TRBV7-8 and TRBJ2-2, with D hard to call. V lost 5 bases and J 5 bases, leaving 18 bases between the germline ends. The CDR3 contains 16 residues. Germline V gene data show CDR1 as SGHVS and CDR2 as FQNEAQ. The CDR3 DNA reads TGTGCCAGCAGCACCTACGCATGGCAGGAGACCGGGGAGCTGTTTTTT. Protein: CASSTYAWQETGELFF.

This clonotype has a handful of counts. The CDR3 spells CASSEALGAQPQHF. The CDR3 coding sequence is TGTGCCAGCAGTGAAGCGCTTGGGGCCCAGCCCCAGCATTTT. The chain is built from TRBV2 and TRBJ1-5; D is possibly TRBD1 (5 bases). The V and J ends lost 0 bases and 7 bases respectively, with 10 bases between them. Germline CDR1 reads SNHLY; CDR2 reads FYNNEI. The CDR3 loop spans 14 amino acids.

The rearrangement uses TRBV20-1 and TRBJ2-5; possible D gene TRBD1, 7 bases. The V gene's germline CDR1 is DFQATT and CDR2 SNEGSKA (reference sequence). The CDR3 is 13 residues long. Trimming left V 6 bases short and J 5 bases short, with 16 bases between. Here the CDR3 DNA reads TGCAGTGCGAGCAGGGGGGCTTGGGAGACCCAGTACTTC. Encoded protein: CSASRGAWETQYF.

This clonotype was observed a few times. J is TRBJ2-5 and V is TRBV7-9, with 11 bases fitting TRBD1. This CDR3 region has 18 residues. Trimming removed 7 bases from V and 6 bases from J; junction bases left unmatched: 19. Germline V gives CDR1 SEHNR, CDR2 FQNEAQ (reference sequence). CDR3 sequence (DNA): TGTGCCAGCACCGACTCTCCCCCGGGACAGGGGGATCTAAAGACCCAGTACTTC. Its protein is CASTDSPPGQGDLKTQYF. Supplemented by reference TRBV7-9 and TRBJ2-5, the full variable domain reads DTGVSQNPRHKITKRGQNVTFRCDPISEHNRLYWYRQTLGQGPEFLTYFQNEAQLEKSRLLSDRFSAERPKGSFSTLEIQRTEQGDSAMYLCASTDSPPGQGDLKTQYFGPGTRLLVL.

This clonotype was counted only a few times. At one boundary the junction diverges from the germline segment, which might be a read error. J is TRBJ2-7 and V is TRBV5-1; 9 nucleotides align to TRBD1. CDR3 length equals 14 residues. Germline V gene lookup returns CDR1 SGHRS and CDR2 YFSETQ. CDR3 nucleotide sequence: TGCGCCTGCAGCCCCGGACAGGGGATCCGCGAGCAGTACTTC. Amino acids: CACSPGQGIREQYF.

This clonotype came up a few times. The J gene is TRBJ2-7, the V gene TRBV6-1, with D unclear. This CDR3 has 13 residues. Trimming shortened V by 8 bases and J by 0 bases, and 11 bases separated the two germline ends. Germline V gives CDR1 MNHNS, CDR2 SASEGT. The chain's CDR3 is CASGAEASYEQYF. In DNA, the CDR3 is TGTGCCAGCGGAGCCGAGGCCTCCTACGAGCAGTACTTC.

As concerns this clonotype: Germline and junction disagree at one end, which may indicate a read error. This rearrangement joins TRBV15 to TRBJ1-4; TRBD1 might be the D (5 bases). This CDR3 has 17 amino acids. CDR1 is LNHNV, CDR2 YYDKDF, per germline (reference sequence). The CDR3 reads CATGRVLGRDADEKLFF. CDR3 DNA sequence: TGTGCCACCGGCAGAGTCCTAGGCCGGGACGCTGATGAAAAACTGTTTTTT.

The rearrangement links TRBV5-1 to TRBJ2-6; D gene unclear. The CDR3 extends over 16 amino acids. V gave up 2 bases and J gave up 2 bases, with 11 bases separating them. Germline CDR1 and CDR2: SGHRS and YFSETQ. The CDR3 is CASSFQVVAGANVLTF. The CDR3 region has the DNA TGCGCCAGCAGCTTCCAGGTGGTAGCTGGGGCCAACGTCCTGACTTTC.

J is TRBJ1-1 and V is TRBV6-5; D not certain. Trimming took off 2 bases at V and 2 bases at J, with 6 bases between the two ends. CDR1 and CDR2 (germline): MNHEY, SVGAGI. CDR3 length: 13 amino acids. This CDR3 reads CASSYARNTEAFF. The CDR3 DNA reads TGTGCCAGCAGTTACGCCAGAAACACTGAAGCTTTCTTT.

A few counts support this clonotype. This sequence joins TRBV5-4 and TRBJ2-2; the D is unclear. The CDR3 runs to 16 residues. Germline V gene lookup returns CDR1 SGHNT and CDR2 YYREEE (reference sequence). Between the trimmed V and J ends, which lost 0 bases and 0 bases, there was a span of 9 bases. The CDR3 coding sequence is TGTGCCAGCAGCTTGGTGCACAGCGCGAACACCGGGGAGCTGTTTTTT. It translates to CASSLVHSANTGELFF.

This clonotype was found a few times. The rearrangement links TRBV27 to TRBJ2-7; D might be TRBD2 (6 bases). This CDR3 has 13 amino acids. Germline CDR1 is MNHEY and CDR2 is SMNVEV (reference sequence). V dropped 6 bases and J dropped 7 bases, with 16 bases sitting between them. CDR3 DNA: TGTGCCAGCAGATTGCGGGACGTCGGAGAGCAGTACTTC. Residues: CASRLRDVGEQYF.

The chain has TRBV6-2 or TRBV6-3 and TRBJ1-1, with 10 bases fitting TRBD1. V shed 6 bases and J 6 bases; nucleotides not matched to a gene: 10. Germline CDR1 is MNHEY and CDR2 is SVGEGT. This CDR3 region has 15 residues. This chain's CDR3 is CASRPKNDRGPEAFF. CDR3 DNA: TGTGCCAGCAGACCCAAGAACGACAGGGGGCCTGAAGCTTTCTTT.

In DNA, the CDR3 is TGCGCCAGCAGCCAAGATACCCGGACTGCACATGGCTACACCTTC. Translation: CASSQDTRTAHGYTF. V gene TRBV4-3 combines with J gene TRBJ1-2; D is unresolved. The CDR3 has 15 amino acids. The V and J ends lost 0 bases and 6 bases respectively, with 14 bases between them. CDR1 and CDR2 from the germline V gene are LGHNA and YSLEER.

The gene calls are TRBV28 and TRBJ2-7; 11 bases match TRBD2. CDR1 is MDHEN, CDR2 SYDVKM, per germline. The trim removed 4 bases at V and 0 bases at J, leaving 5 bases unmatched. The CDR3 is made up of 16 amino acids. The CDR3 bases are TGTGCCAGCAGTTCCCCCACTAGCGGGAGCTCCTACGAGCAGTACTTC. The encoded protein is CASSSPTSGSSYEQYF.

This clonotype turned up a few times. The V gene is TRBV9, the J gene TRBJ2-5; 9 bases line up with TRBD2. V lost 4 bases and J lost 5; bases outside the gene matches: 12. The CDR3 totals 16 residues. CDR1 is SGDLS and CDR2 is YYNGEE in the germline V gene. In DNA, the CDR3 is TGTGCCAGCAGCACTTATAGCGGGAGAGGCCAGGAGACCCAGTACTTC. This encodes CASSTYSGRGQETQYF.

This clonotype was seen a few times. The chain employs TRBV18 and TRBJ2-7; D is ambiguous. Trimming removed 3 bases at V and 1 base at J, with 16 bases between. Germline V gene sequence: CDR1 KGHSH, CDR2 LQKENI. The CDR3 extends over 16 amino acids. The CDR3 is CASSPYTFTLSYEQYF. The CDR3 DNA is TGTGCCAGCTCACCCTACACTTTTACACTTTCCTACGAGCAGTACTTC. Using reference TRBV18 and TRBJ2-7 for the parts outside the CDR3, the full variable domain is NAGVMQNPRHLVRRRGQEARLRCSPMKGHSHVYWYRQLPEEGLKFMVYLQKENIIDESGMPKERFSAEFPKEGPSILRIQQVVRGDSAAYFCASSPYTFTLSYEQYFGPGTRLTVT.

This clonotype occurred a few times. This sequence joins TRBV7-9 and TRBJ1-2; 10 nucleotides align to TRBD1. Germline V CDR1 and CDR2: SEHNR, FQNEAQ (reference sequence). V shed 5 bases, J shed 5 bases, and the junction held 11 bases outside the gene matches. This CDR3 region has 16 residues. The CDR3 sequence is CASSPQRGQGIYGYTF. The CDR3 nucleotides are TGTGCCAGCAGCCCCCAGCGGGGACAGGGGATTTATGGCTACACCTTC.

This clonotype was observed a few times. This chain uses TRBV20-1 with TRBJ2-5, with D uncertain. The end of the DNA aligns better with TRBJ2-7, so the J call may be wrong. Germline V gives CDR1 DFQATT, CDR2 SNEGSKA (reference sequence). CDR3 size: 13 residues. In DNA, the CDR3 is TGCAGTGCTACCGTACAGAGCTCCTACGAGCAGTACTTC. It is translated as CSATVQSSYEQYF.

This clonotype came up a few times. The chain links TRBV4-3 to TRBJ2-3; D gene ambiguous. The V end lost 0 bases, the J end lost 0 bases, and 13 bases lay between the germline ends. Germline V lookup: CDR1 LGHNA, CDR2 YSLEER. This CDR3 is built from 17 residues. The CDR3 reads CASSQDRFTRSTDTQYF. Here the CDR3 DNA reads TGCGCCAGCAGCCAAGATCGGTTCACGCGCAGCACAGATACGCAGTATTTT.